There are many counts of the clone carrying this TCR beta chain. The antigen is unknown. The V end was cut by 5 bases, the J end by 5 bases, with 18 bases between. The CDR3 has 15 residues. Germline V gene sequence: CDR1 SNHLY, CDR2 FYNNEI. The TCR beta profiling, which covered VDJ combination and CDR3 sequence, was carried out using genomic DNA as the template. TCRdb re-derived calls from the reads in MiXCR, one entry per CDR3 protein. The data show under 250,000 distinct CDR3 sequences, 30% to 40% seen once. This entry comes from a study of CD8+CD57+ T cells in acquired aplastic anemia. Study in general: Sorted CD4+ and CD8+ cells yielded approximately 3.4 ug of DNA on average.

Findings and limits, study-wide: Patients and controls had in common 25 to 30 CD8+ CDR3 sequences.

The sequence was collected from a human donor in good health, serving as a control. The V gene is TRBV2, the J gene TRBJ1-1, with D possibly being TRBD1 (5 bases). Material for sequencing was sorted CD4+, CD8+, or CD8+CD57+ T cells (not recorded which) from PBMCs. CDR3 in DNA: TGTGCCAGCAGTCCTAGGACGGGGCGTGAAACTGAAGCTTTCTTT. This sequence encodes CASSPRTGRETEAFF.